This T cell receptor (beta chain) was captured in a study of radiotherapy plus CTLA-4 blockade in lung cancer. Overall study: Overall, roughly 17% of patients showed an objective response, while 31% attained disease control.

V was clipped by 3 bases and J by 0 bases; unmatched bases: 9. The germline V gene encodes CDR1 LGHNA and CDR2 YNFKEQ. This CDR3 contains 18 residues. Focal radiation plus CTLA-4 blockade with ipilimumab was administered to patients who had chemo-refractory metastatic non-small-cell lung cancer. Note on this clone: Antigen specificity is unknown.

Study results and caveats: In blood, after radiotherapy plus ipilimumab, tumor-derived TCR clones expanded. The best predictor of response was reported to be early blood T cell clone dynamics, with interferon-beta.

Sequencing used immunoSEQ multiplex PCR; TCRdb keeps in-frame clones, though not all of them. Among under 110,000 clones listed, 85% were seen once. This receptor was obtained from a human donor with non-small cell lung cancer that progressed on radiotherapy plus ipilimumab. Some clones in this sample may be carry-over from other donors' samples. The genes are TRBV4-2 and TRBJ1-5, with 9 bases matching TRBD1. Here the sequenced sample was peripheral blood, taken from a patient treated with radiotherapy plus ipilimumab. The CDR3 coding sequence is TGTGCCAGCAGCCAGAGACAGGGGGAGGGATATAGCAATCAGCCCCAGCATTTT. As protein: CASSQRQGEGYSNQPQHF.